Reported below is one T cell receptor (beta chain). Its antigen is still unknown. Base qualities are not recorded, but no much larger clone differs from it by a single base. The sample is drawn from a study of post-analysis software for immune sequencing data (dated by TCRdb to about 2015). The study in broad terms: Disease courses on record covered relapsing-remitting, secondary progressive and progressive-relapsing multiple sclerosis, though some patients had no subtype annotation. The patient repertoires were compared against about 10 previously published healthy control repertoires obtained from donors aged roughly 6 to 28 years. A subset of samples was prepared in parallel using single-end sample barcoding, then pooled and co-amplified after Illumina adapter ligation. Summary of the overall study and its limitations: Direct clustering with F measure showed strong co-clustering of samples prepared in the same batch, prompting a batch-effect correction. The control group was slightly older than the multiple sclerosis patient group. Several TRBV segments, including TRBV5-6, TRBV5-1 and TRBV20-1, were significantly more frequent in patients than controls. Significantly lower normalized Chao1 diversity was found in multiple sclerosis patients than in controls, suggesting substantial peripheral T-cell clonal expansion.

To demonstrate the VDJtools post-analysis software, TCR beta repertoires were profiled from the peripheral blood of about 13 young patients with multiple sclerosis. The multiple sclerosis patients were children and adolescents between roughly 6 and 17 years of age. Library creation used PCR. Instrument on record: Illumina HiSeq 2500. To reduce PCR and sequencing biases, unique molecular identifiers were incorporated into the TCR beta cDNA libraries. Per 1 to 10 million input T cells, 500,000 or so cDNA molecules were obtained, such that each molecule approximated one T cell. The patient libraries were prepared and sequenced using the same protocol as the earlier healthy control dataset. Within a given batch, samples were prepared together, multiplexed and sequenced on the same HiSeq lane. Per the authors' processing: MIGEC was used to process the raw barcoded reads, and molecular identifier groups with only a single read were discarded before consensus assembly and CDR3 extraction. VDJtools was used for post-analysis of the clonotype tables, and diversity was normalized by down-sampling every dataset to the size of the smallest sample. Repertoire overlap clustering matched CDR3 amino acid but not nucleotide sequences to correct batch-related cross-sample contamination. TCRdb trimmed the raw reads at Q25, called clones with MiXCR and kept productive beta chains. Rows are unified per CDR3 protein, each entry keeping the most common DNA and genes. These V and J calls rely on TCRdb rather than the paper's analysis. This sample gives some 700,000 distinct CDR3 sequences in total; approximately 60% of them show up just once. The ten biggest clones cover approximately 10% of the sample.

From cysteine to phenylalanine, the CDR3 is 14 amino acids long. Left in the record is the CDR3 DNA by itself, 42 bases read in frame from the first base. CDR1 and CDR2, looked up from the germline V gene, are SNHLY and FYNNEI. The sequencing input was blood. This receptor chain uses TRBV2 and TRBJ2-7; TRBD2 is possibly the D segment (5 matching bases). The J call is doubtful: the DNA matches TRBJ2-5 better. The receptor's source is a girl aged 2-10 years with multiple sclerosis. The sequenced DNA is TGTGCCAGCAGTGAGGTAGCGCAAAAACGGACCCAGTACTTC. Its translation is CASSEVAQKRTQYF.